Shown below are 27 T cell receptor beta chains from a single sample sequenced in a study of blood T cell repertoires in COVID-19. Method: immunoSEQ multiplex PCR; TCRdb's copy keeps in-frame clones and lacks some. The sample lists 150,000 or so clones; around 86% were seen once. The sample consisted of peripheral blood. These receptors originate from an elderly man with acute or convalescent COVID-19.

The CDR3 sequence is CASSKSQAGGYGYTF. For the CDR3, the DNA is TGTGCCAGCAGCAAGAGCCAAGCGGGGGGCTATGGCTACACCTTC. The rearrangement uses TRBV4-2 and TRBJ1-2; TRBD1 might be the D (5 bases). The V end was cut by 5 bases, the J end by 4 bases, with 17 bases between. Germline CDR1 is LGHNA and CDR2 is YNFKEQ. The CDR3 extends over 15 amino acids.

The rearrangement links TRBV2 to TRBJ1-6; 7 nucleotides agree with TRBD1. CDR3 length: 16 residues. The germline V gene has CDR1 SNHLY and CDR2 FYNNEI. V lost 10 bases, J lost 4 bases, and 13 bases stayed unmatched. In DNA form, the CDR3 reads TGTGCCACCAAGAGGGACAGCCAAATTTATAATTCACCCCTCCACTTT. Translating gives CATKRDSQIYNSPLHF.

In its sample, this clone was seen a few times. The V gene is TRBV18, the J gene TRBJ1-2, with 8 bases identical to TRBD1. Germline-derived CDR1 and CDR2 are KGHSH and LQKENI. The ends lost 6 bases at V and 7 bases at J; junction bases unmatched: 13. The CDR3 contains 15 residues. The CDR3 DNA sequence: TGTGCCAGCTCCGCCGGGACAGGCCAACTTGTTGGCTACACCTTC. Protein product: CASSAGTGQLVGYTF.

J is TRBJ2-1 and V is TRBV19; 10 bases map to TRBD1. The CDR3 runs 15 residues. Trimming took 6 bases from V and 4 from J; bases not matched to a gene: 6. The germline gives CDR1 LNHDA, CDR2 SQIVND (reference sequence). The CDR3 DNA follows: TGTGCCAGTAGCCAAAGGACAGGGGGATACAATGAGCAGTTCTTC. Its translation is CASSQRTGGYNEQFF.

This chain connects TRBV28 to TRBJ2-1; 9 nucleotides agree with TRBD1. V shed 6 bases and J 0 bases; nucleotides not matched to a gene: 6. CDR1 is MDHEN, CDR2 SYDVKM, per germline. The CDR3 is 16 residues long. The CDR3 reads CASRPTGGGSYNEQFF. In nucleotides, the CDR3 is TGTGCCAGCAGGCCCACAGGGGGCGGCTCCTACAATGAGCAGTTCTTC. Together with reference TRBV28 and TRBJ2-1, the CDR3 gives the full variable domain: DVKVTQSSRYLVKRTGEKVFLECVQDMDHENMFWYRQDPGLGLRLIYFSYDVKMKEKGDIPEGYSVSREKKERFSLILESASTNQTSMYLCASRPTGGGSYNEQFFGPGTRLTVL.

The rearrangement links TRBV29-1 to TRBJ2-3; D is perhaps TRBD2 (6 bases). In germline, CDR1 is SQVTM, CDR2 ANQGSEA. This CDR3 spans 13 amino acids. With 4 bases removed from V and 10 bases from J, the gap between germline ends came to 18 bases. The chain's CDR3 is CSVVRLVAGPQYF. For the CDR3, the DNA is TGCAGCGTTGTCAGACTAGTTGCAGGGCCGCAGTATTTT.

This chain's CDR3 is CASSWGDGNTEAFF. The DNA of the CDR3 is TGCGCCAGCAGCTGGGGGGACGGGAACACTGAAGCTTTCTTT. The J gene is TRBJ1-1, the V gene TRBV5-1; possibly TRBD1 for D (5 bases). The CDR3 consists of 14 residues. V was cut by 3 bases and J by 1 base, with 10 bases left in between. Germline V gene sequence: CDR1 SGHRS, CDR2 YFSETQ.

In DNA form, the CDR3 reads TGTGCCAGCAGTAGCGACAGCATGTTGGAGACCCAGTACTTC. Translation: CASSSDSMLETQYF. The chain joins TRBV2 to TRBJ2-5; maybe TRBD1 (5 bases). V lost 5 bases to trimming and J lost 5 bases, with 15 bases between them. CDR3 length: 14 residues. From germline, CDR1 is SNHLY and CDR2 FYNNEI. Full variable domain (missing parts from reference TRBV2 and TRBJ2-5): EPEVTQTPSHQVTQMGQEVILRCVPISNHLYFYWYRQILGQKVEFLVSFYNNEISEKSEIFDDQFSVERPDGSNFTLKIRSTKLEDSAMYFCASSSDSMLETQYFGPGTRLLVL.

The chain joins TRBV4-1 to TRBJ2-7; 7 positions agree with TRBD1. V was pared by 4 bases and J by 4 bases, with 10 bases of the junction left unmatched. The CDR3 sequence is 15 residues long. CDR1 and CDR2 (germline): MGHRA, YSYEKL. CDR3 coding DNA: TGCGCCAGCAGCCTACTGGGACAGACTGGGTACGAGCAGTACTTC. The encoded protein is CASSLLGQTGYEQYF.

The genes are TRBV7-6 and TRBJ2-7, with 8 nucleotides matching TRBD2. J was trimmed by 2 bases and V by 5 bases; bases with no gene match: 8. The CDR3 spans 15 residues. Per germline, CDR1 SGHVS and CDR2 FNYEAQ. The CDR3 loop reads CASSPDSGAPYEQYF. As DNA, the CDR3 is TGTGCCAGCAGCCCAGATAGCGGGGCTCCCTACGAGCAGTACTTC.

This clone was observed a few times. The chain joins TRBV5-4 to TRBJ2-5; 10 bases are shared with TRBD1. The CDR3 spans 15 residues. In germline, CDR1 is SGHNT, CDR2 YYREEE (reference sequence). Trimming took 4 bases from V and 5 from J; bases not matched to a gene: 8. CDR3 amino acids: CASSRTTGGGETQYF. CDR3 sequence (DNA): TGTGCCAGCAGCAGGACGACAGGGGGCGGGGAGACCCAGTACTTC.

This chain joins TRBV30 and TRBJ1-5; 7 nucleotides align to TRBD1. Per germline, CDR1 GTSNPN and CDR2 SVGIG (reference sequence). The V and J ends lost 3 bases and 6 bases, in that order; junction bases with no gene match: 8. The CDR3 runs 14 residues. CDR3 in DNA: TGTGCCTGGAGCATAACAGGGGAGTCTCAGCCCCAGCATTTT. Protein sequence: CAWSITGESQPQHF.

The chain is built from TRBV28 and TRBJ2-5; 10 nucleotides line up with TRBD2. This CDR3 comprises 15 residues. CDR1 is MDHEN, CDR2 SYDVKM, per germline. V gave up 3 bases and J gave up 5 bases; unmatched junction bases: 6. For the CDR3, the DNA is TGTGCCAGCAGTTTCGCTAGCGGGAGTTTGGAGACCCAGTACTTC. It yields the protein CASSFASGSLETQYF.

J is TRBJ1-5 and V is TRBV30; the D is unclear. The CDR3 is 14 residues long. Trimming stripped 0 bases from V and 1 base from J, with 7 bases between. CDR1 is GTSNPN and CDR2 is SVGIG in the germline V gene (reference sequence). The CDR3 loop is CAWSVGRSNQPQHF. CDR3 sequence (DNA): TGTGCCTGGAGTGTGGGCCGCAGCAATCAGCCCCAGCATTTT.

On this clone itself: Other nucleotide sequences in the sample specify the same CDR3. This sequence joins TRBV28 and TRBJ1-1; no reliable D call. V lost 2 bases and J lost 0, with 4 bases in between. The CDR3 consists of 13 residues. The germline gives CDR1 MDHEN, CDR2 SYDVKM. CDR3 bases: TGTGCCAGCAGTTTACTTATGAACACTGAAGCTTTCTTT. Translation: CASSLLMNTEAFF.

V gene TRBV11-2 combines with J gene TRBJ2-7, with D possibly TRBD2 on 5 matching bases. V gave up 1 base and J gave up 3 bases, with 10 bases separating them. This CDR3 contains 14 residues. CDR1 SGHAT and CDR2 FQNNGV come from the germline V gene. CDR3 protein: CASSLGLAHYEQYF. The DNA of the CDR3 is TGTGCCAGCAGCTTAGGCCTAGCACACTACGAGCAGTACTTC.

The V call is TRBV2, the J call TRBJ2-2; 14 bases are a match to TRBD2. Germline V gene data show CDR1 as SNHLY and CDR2 as FYNNEI. The CDR3 loop spans 16 amino acids. After removal of 5 bases from V and 6 bases from J, the junction contained 5 bases not matched to a gene. This CDR3 is CASSKPGLAGAGELFF. CDR3 DNA: TGTGCCAGCAGTAAACCGGGACTAGCGGGAGCCGGGGAGCTGTTTTTT.

V usage is TRBV10-3 and J usage is TRBJ1-4; D gene unclear. In germline, CDR1 is ENHRY, CDR2 SYGVKD. The CDR3 is made up of 14 amino acids. Trimming pared 0 bases from V and 8 bases from J, leaving 10 bases between. CDR3 sequence (DNA): TGTGCCATCAGTGAGTCGAGCGCCTCCGAAAAACTGTTTTTT. Encoded protein: CAISESSASEKLFF.

The chain recombines TRBV2 with TRBJ2-7, with D possibly being TRBD1 (6 bases). V was clipped by 7 bases and J by 7 bases, with 23 bases between them. The CDR3 runs to 15 residues. CDR1 is SNHLY and CDR2 is FYNNEI in the germline V gene. The CDR3 nucleotides read TGTGCCAGCAATATTTTGCCCAGAGGGGGTGAAGAGCAGTACTTC. It specifies CASNILPRGGEEQYF. The variable domain in full, completed from reference TRBV2 and TRBJ2-7, reads EPEVTQTPSHQVTQMGQEVILRCVPISNHLYFYWYRQILGQKVEFLVSFYNNEISEKSEIFDDQFSVERPDGSNFTLKIRSTKLEDSAMYFCASNILPRGGEEQYFGPGTRLTVT.

V is TRBV29-1 and J is TRBJ2-1; 7 nucleotides match TRBD1. The ends lost 4 bases at V and 6 bases at J; junction bases unmatched: 3. The CDR3 is made up of 12 amino acids. CDR1 and CDR2 (germline): SQVTM, ANQGSEA. In DNA form, the CDR3 reads TGCAGCGTTGTGGGACAGTTCAATGAGCAGTTCTTC. It specifies CSVVGQFNEQFF.

This clone was recorded only once. V is TRBV20-1 and J is TRBJ1-2; D possibly corresponds to TRBD1 (5 bases). The CDR3 is made up of 10 amino acids. Trimming took 2 bases from V and 8 from J, leaving 6 bases between them. Germline-derived CDR1 and CDR2 are DFQATT and SNEGSKA (reference sequence). Here the CDR3 DNA reads TGCAGTGCTAGACAGGGAGGCTACACCTTC. It codes for CSARQGGYTF.

This clone was seen at least ten times. The sample has other DNA sequences that encode this CDR3 too. This chain links TRBV19 with TRBJ2-3; the match to TRBD2 covers 11 bases. V dropped 5 bases and J dropped 2; count of bases not matched to a gene: 3. The CDR3 runs to 15 residues. Germline loops: CDR1 LNHDA, CDR2 SQIVND (reference sequence). The CDR3 here is CASSLLAGDTDTQYF. As DNA, the CDR3 is TGTGCCAGTAGTTTACTAGCGGGAGACACAGATACGCAGTATTTT.

This sequence joins TRBV5-5 and TRBJ2-7, with a possible D match to TRBD1 (5 bases). Germline V gene data show CDR1 as SGHKS and CDR2 as YYEKEE (reference sequence). CDR3 length: 13 amino acids. V gave up 1 base and J gave up 7 bases, with 12 bases separating them. In DNA form, the CDR3 reads TGTGCCAGCAGCTTGTTTAGGGGTAGTGAGCAGTACTTC. Protein product: CASSLFRGSEQYF.

The rearrangement links TRBV6-1 to TRBJ1-2; a weak D match, TRBD1 (5 bases). Germline lookup yields CDR1 MNHNS and CDR2 SASEGT. Trimming removed 1 base from V and 7 bases from J, with 16 bases in between. This CDR3 comprises 15 residues. The CDR3 DNA sequence: TGTGCCAGCAGTGAAGTGTGGGGACTCGGGAGTGGCTACACCTTC. Protein product: CASSEVWGLGSGYTF.

The CDR3 reads CASSLNTGTSGSWGTDTQYF. The CDR3 DNA follows: TGTGCCAGCAGCCTAAATACCGGGACTAGCGGGAGTTGGGGCACAGATACGCAGTATTTT. The rearrangement links TRBV12-1 to TRBJ2-3; the table's D gene call, TRBD2, was not cross checked with the DNA. TRBV12-1 corresponds to a pseudogene. The CDR3 extends over 20 amino acids.

V usage is TRBV28 and J usage is TRBJ2-6; 7 nucleotides line up with TRBD1. Per the germline V gene, CDR1 is MDHEN and CDR2 is SYDVKM. The CDR3 loop spans 18 amino acids. V shed 7 bases, J shed 0 bases, and the junction held 12 bases outside the gene matches. CDR3 in amino acids: CASNIPGQSSSGANVLTF. The CDR3 nucleotides read TGTGCCAGCAACATTCCGGGACAGTCCTCCTCTGGGGCCAACGTCCTGACTTTC. The full variable domain, rest sourced from reference TRBV28 and TRBJ2-6, is DVKVTQSSRYLVKRTGEKVFLECVQDMDHENMFWYRQDPGLGLRLIYFSYDVKMKEKGDIPEGYSVSREKKERFSLILESASTNQTSMYLCASNIPGQSSSGANVLTFGAGSRLTVL.

In this sample, this clone turned up once. This chain joins TRBV28 and TRBJ2-6; possible D gene TRBD2, 7 bases. Between the trimmed V and J ends, which lost 4 bases and 0 bases, there was a span of 13 bases. In germline, CDR1 is MDHEN, CDR2 SYDVKM. The CDR3 has 17 amino acids. The CDR3 nucleotides are TGTGCCAGCAGTTGGGGAGGGGGATTCTCTGGGGCCAACGTCCTGACTTTC. Translation: CASSWGGGFSGANVLTF.